The 3 T cell receptor beta chains below were found in one sample sequenced in a study of blood T cell repertoires in COVID-19. Assay used: immunoSEQ multiplex PCR; TCRdb lists only in-frame clones, some missing. The table records roughly 230,000 clones, approximately 88% of them present only once. The sequencing input was peripheral blood. These receptors all come from a man aged 35 to 55 with acute or convalescent COVID-19.

The chain recombines TRBV5-1 with TRBJ2-1, with 9 bases identical to TRBD2. The CDR3 length is 15 residues. In germline, CDR1 is SGHRS, CDR2 YFSETQ. V lost 4 bases to trimming and J lost 2 bases; unmatched junction nucleotides: 4. CDR3 DNA: TGCGCCAGCAGCGTGAGCGGGGGGCCCTACAATGAGCAGTTCTTC. This translates into CASSVSGGPYNEQFF.

The CDR3 nucleotides read TGTGCCAGCAGCTTTGGGAGGGAGAGCAATCAGCCCCAGCATTTT. This sequence encodes CASSFGRESNQPQHF. The V gene is TRBV5-5, the J gene TRBJ1-5; no clear D gene. Germline V CDR1 and CDR2: SGHKS, YYEKEE (reference sequence). The CDR3 loop spans 15 amino acids. The germline V and J ends were trimmed by 2 bases and 1 base, with 10 bases remaining between them.

This chain connects TRBV3-1 (or the pseudogene TRBV3-2) to TRBJ1-3, with TRBD1 as a possible D gene (5 bases). This CDR3 has 16 amino acids. The V end lost 2 bases, the J end lost 1 base, and 12 bases lay between the germline ends. CDR1 and CDR2 (germline): LGHDT, YNNKEL (reference sequence). CDR3: CASSQNPPGSGNTIYF. Written as DNA, the CDR3 is TGTGCCAGCAGCCAAAACCCCCCAGGGTCTGGAAACACCATATATTTT.